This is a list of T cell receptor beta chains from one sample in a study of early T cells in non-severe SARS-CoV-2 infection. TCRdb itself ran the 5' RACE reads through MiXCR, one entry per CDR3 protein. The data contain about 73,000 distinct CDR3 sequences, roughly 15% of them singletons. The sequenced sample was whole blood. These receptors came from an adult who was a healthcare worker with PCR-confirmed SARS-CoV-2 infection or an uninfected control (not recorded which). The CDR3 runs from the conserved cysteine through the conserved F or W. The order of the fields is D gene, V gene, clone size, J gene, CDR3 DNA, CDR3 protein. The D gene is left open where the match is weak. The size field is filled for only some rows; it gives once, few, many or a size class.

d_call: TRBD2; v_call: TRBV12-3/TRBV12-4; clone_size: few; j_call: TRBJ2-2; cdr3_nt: TGTGCCAGCAGTCCGGGGACTAGCGGGTTCGGGGAGCTGTTTTTT; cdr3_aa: CASSPGTSGFGELFF
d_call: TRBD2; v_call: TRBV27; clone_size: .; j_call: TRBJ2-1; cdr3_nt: TGTGTCAGCGGACTAGAAAGAAGCTTCGATGAGCAGTTCTTC; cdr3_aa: CVSGLERSFDEQFF
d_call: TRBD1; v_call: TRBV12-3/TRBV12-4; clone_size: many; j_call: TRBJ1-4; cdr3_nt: TGTGCCAGCAGTACCACCGGGACAGGGGGCGGTGAAAAACTGTTTTTT; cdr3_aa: CASSTTGTGGGEKLFF
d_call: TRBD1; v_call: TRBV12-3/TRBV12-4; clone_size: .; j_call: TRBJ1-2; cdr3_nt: TGTGCCAGCAGGAATCCGACAGGGTTTGGCTATGGCTACACCTTC; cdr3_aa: CASRNPTGFGYGYTF
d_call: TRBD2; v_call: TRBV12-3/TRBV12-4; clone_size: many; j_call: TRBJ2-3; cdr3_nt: TGTGCCAGCAGTCTAGCGGGGGACCCCTATACGCAGTATTTT; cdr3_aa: CASSLAGDPYTQYF
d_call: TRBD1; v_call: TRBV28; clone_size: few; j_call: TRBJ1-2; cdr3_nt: TGTGCCAGCAGATGGACAGGGTTTGGCTACACCTTC; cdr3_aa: CASRWTGFGYTF
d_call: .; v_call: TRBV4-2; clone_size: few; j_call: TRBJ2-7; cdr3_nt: TGTGCCAGCAGCCAAGAGGTCGGGAGGGGGCCGGACGAGCAGTACTTC; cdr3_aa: CASSQEVGRGPDEQYF
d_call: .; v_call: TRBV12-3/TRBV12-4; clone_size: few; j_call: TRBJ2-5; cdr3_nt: TGTGCCAGCAGACACGACCTTCAAGAGACCCAGTACTTC; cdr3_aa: CASRHDLQETQYF
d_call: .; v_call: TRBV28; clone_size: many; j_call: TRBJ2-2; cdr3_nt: TGTGCCAGCAGCTCTATAGAGGCAGGGCGAGTGGAGGAGCTGTTTTTT; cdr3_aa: CASSSIEAGRVEELFF
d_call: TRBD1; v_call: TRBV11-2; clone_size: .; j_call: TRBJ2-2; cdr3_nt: TGTGCCAGCAGCTTAAGGCCCGGACAGGGTTCCGGGGAGCTGTTTTTT; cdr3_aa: CASSLRPGQGSGELFF
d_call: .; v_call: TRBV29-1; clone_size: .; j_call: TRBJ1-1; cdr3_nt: TGCAGCGGAGTGGACACAGGTGAAGCTTTCTTT; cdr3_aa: CSGVDTGEAFF
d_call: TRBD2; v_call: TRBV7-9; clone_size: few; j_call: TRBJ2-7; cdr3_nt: TGTGCCAGCAGCTACGCCGGGAGGGGGGAGCAGTACTTC; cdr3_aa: CASSYAGRGEQYF
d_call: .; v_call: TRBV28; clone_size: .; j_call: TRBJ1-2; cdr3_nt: TGTGCCAGCAGTTCTCTGGGCTACTATGGCTACACCTTC; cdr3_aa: CASSSLGYYGYTF
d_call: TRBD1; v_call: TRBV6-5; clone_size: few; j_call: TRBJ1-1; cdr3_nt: TGTGCCAGCAGTACGGGGACAGGGCTTGGGGCTTTCTTT; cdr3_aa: CASSTGTGLGAFF
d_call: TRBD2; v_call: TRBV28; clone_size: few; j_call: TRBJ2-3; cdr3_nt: TGTGCCAGCAGGCGATTAGCGGGGGGCACAGATACGCAGTATTTT; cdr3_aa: CASRRLAGGTDTQYF
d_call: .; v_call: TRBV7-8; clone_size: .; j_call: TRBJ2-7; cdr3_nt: TGTGCCAGCAGCCTACAGCCAGGGGCCGAGCAGTACTTC; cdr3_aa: CASSLQPGAEQYF
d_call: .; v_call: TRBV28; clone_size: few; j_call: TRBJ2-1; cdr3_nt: TGTGCCAGCAGTTCGGCGGACTTTTACAATGAGCAGTTCTTC; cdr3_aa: CASSSADFYNEQFF
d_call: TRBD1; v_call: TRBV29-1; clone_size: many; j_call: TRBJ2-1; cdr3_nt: TGCAGCGTGATGACAGGGGGAAAGTTCTTC; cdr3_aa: CSVMTGGKFF
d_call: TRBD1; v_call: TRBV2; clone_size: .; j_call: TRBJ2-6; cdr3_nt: TGTGCCAGCAGTGAATTGAGGACAGGTCAAAGTTCTGGGGCCAACGTCCTGACTTTC; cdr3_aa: CASSELRTGQSSGANVLTF
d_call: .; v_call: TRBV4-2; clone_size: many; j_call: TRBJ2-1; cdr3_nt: TGTGCCAGCAGCCAAGAATCTCGGGGCTACAATGAGCAGTTCTTC; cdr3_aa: CASSQESRGYNEQFF
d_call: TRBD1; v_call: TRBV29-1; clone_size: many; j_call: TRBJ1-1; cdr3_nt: TGCAGCGGTATGACAGGGCCTGAAGCTTTCTTT; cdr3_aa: CSGMTGPEAFF
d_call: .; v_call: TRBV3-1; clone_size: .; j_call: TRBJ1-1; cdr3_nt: TGTGCCAGCAGACATGGTGGGGCTGAAGCTTTCTTT; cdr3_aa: CASRHGGAEAFF
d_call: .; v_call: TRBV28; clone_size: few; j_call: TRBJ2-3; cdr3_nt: TGTGCCAGCAGTCTGCCCGGGGGCCCGGTATTGGCAGATACGCAGTATTTT; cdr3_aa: CASSLPGGPVLADTQYF
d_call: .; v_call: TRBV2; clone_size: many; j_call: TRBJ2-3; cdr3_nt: TGTGCCAGCAGGGCAGATACGCAGTATTTT; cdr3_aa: CASRADTQYF
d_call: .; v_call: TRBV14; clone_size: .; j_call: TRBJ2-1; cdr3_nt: TGTGCCAGCAGCCAAGTCTGGGGTTCCTACAATGAGCAGTTCTTC; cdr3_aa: CASSQVWGSYNEQFF
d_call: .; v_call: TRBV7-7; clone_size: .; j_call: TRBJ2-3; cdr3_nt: TGTGCCAGCAGTTCACATGCGGGTACGCAGTATTTT; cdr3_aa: CASSSHAGTQYF
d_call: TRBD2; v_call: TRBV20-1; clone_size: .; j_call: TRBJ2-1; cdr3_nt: TGCAGTGCTAGAGACCCGACTAGCGGGGGGGACAATGAGCAGTTCTTC; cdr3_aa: CSARDPTSGGDNEQFF
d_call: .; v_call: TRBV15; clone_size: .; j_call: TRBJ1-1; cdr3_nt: TGTGCCACCAGCATCTCCGAGTGGCCCATGAACACTGAAGCTTTCTTT; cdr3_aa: CATSISEWPMNTEAFF
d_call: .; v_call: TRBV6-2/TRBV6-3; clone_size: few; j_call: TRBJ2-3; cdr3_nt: TGTGCCAGCCTGACTGGTAACACAGATACGCAGTATTTT; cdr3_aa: CASLTGNTDTQYF
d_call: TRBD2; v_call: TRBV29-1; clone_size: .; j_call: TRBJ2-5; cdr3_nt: TGCAGCGTTACTAGCGGGGGAGTTGAAGAGACCCAGTACTTC; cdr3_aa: CSVTSGGVEETQYF
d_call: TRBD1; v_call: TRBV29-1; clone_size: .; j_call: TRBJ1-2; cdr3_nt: TGCAGCGTTGAGCACAGGGGCTACGGCTACACCTTC; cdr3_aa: CSVEHRGYGYTF
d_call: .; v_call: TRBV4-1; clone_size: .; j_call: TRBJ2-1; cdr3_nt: TGCGCCAGCAGCCAAGAAGTAGCGATCGCCAATGAGCAGTTCTTC; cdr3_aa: CASSQEVAIANEQFF
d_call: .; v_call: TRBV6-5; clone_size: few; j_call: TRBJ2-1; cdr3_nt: TGTGCCAGCAGTTACTCGAATTGGCAGTACAATGAGCAGTTCTTC; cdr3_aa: CASSYSNWQYNEQFF